These 15 T cell receptor beta chains originate from one sample sequenced in a study of blood T cell repertoires in COVID-19. The data were produced by immunoSEQ multiplex PCR, yet TCRdb's version contains in-frame clones alone and is incomplete. The sample contains 150,000 to 200,000 clones, 89% of which appear only once. The sample taken for sequencing was peripheral blood. The receptors shown here come from a man aged 18 to 30 who had recovered from COVID-19.

The V gene is TRBV19, the J gene TRBJ2-1; maybe TRBD2 (6 bases). Trimming cost V 6 bases and J 8 bases, with 20 bases left between them. The germline CDR1 and CDR2 sequences are LNHDA and SQIVND (reference sequence). This CDR3 comprises 15 residues. The CDR3 region has the DNA TGTGCCAGTAGGCGGAGGGGCCAGATTTATGATGAGCAGTTCTTC. It specifies CASRRRGQIYDEQFF.

The J gene is TRBJ2-7, the V gene TRBV5-6, with D possibly matching TRBD1 (5 bases). Trimming left V 4 bases short and J 4 bases short, with 15 bases between. The CDR3 totals 14 residues. Germline values: CDR1 SGHDT, CDR2 YYEEEE. This chain's CDR3 is CASSQGDIPYEQYF. As DNA, the CDR3 is TGTGCCAGCAGCCAGGGTGATATCCCGTACGAGCAGTACTTC.

The chain has TRBV19 and TRBJ2-7; 8 positions match TRBD2. Germline V gives CDR1 LNHDA, CDR2 SQIVND (reference sequence). After removal of 3 bases from V and 4 bases from J, the junction contained 11 bases not matched to a gene. This CDR3 has 16 residues. The CDR3 is CASSMIGRSGGYEQYF. The CDR3 nucleotides read TGTGCCAGTAGTATGATCGGCAGGTCGGGAGGGTACGAGCAGTACTTC.

V is TRBV7-3 and J is TRBJ2-7, with 15 bases identical to TRBD2. J was trimmed by 7 bases and V by 5 bases; bases with no gene match: 6. Germline lookup yields CDR1 SGHTA and CDR2 FQGTGA. The CDR3 extends over 15 amino acids. CDR3 region: CASSVSGTSGREQYF. The CDR3 coding sequence is TGTGCCAGCAGCGTATCCGGGACTAGCGGGAGGGAGCAGTACTTC.

This chain links TRBV18 with TRBJ1-6; tentative D call: TRBD1 (5 bases). This CDR3 region has 15 residues. V was trimmed by 2 bases and J by 7 bases, leaving 12 bases between them. Germline CDR1 is KGHSH and CDR2 is LQKENI. This chain's CDR3 is CASSPSVEGNSPLHF. CDR3 bases: TGTGCCAGCTCACCAAGCGTGGAGGGGAATTCACCCCTCCACTTT. The full variable domain, its missing parts supplied by reference TRBV18 and TRBJ1-6, is NAGVMQNPRHLVRRRGQEARLRCSPMKGHSHVYWYRQLPEEGLKFMVYLQKENIIDESGMPKERFSAEFPKEGPSILRIQQVVRGDSAAYFCASSPSVEGNSPLHFGNGTRLTVT.

This chain connects TRBV7-9 to TRBJ2-1; no clear D. There are 14 residues in the CDR3. From germline, CDR1 is SEHNR and CDR2 FQNEAQ (reference sequence). Deletions cut 8 bases from V and 0 bases from J, with 11 bases between. CDR3 region: CASFLGGSYNEQFF. The CDR3 DNA follows: TGTGCCAGCTTTCTCGGCGGCTCCTACAATGAGCAGTTCTTC.

The chain combines TRBV29-1 with TRBJ2-7; D uncertain. V shed 5 bases and J shed 8 bases, with 10 bases lying between them. The CDR3 consists of 10 residues. The germline CDR1 and CDR2 sequences are SQVTM and ANQGSEA. CDR3 amino acids: CSVTVEKQYF. The DNA for the CDR3 is TGCAGCGTTACCGTAGAGAAGCAGTACTTC.

V is TRBV5-4 and J is TRBJ2-7; 11 positions agree with TRBD1. This CDR3 is 18 amino acids long. The germline CDR1 and CDR2 sequences are SGHNT and YYREEE (reference sequence). The ends lost 1 base at V and 3 bases at J; junction bases unmatched: 12. DNA for the CDR3: TGTGCCAGCAGCTTGCCAGTTTCCGGGACAGGGGGGTTCTACGAGCAGTACTTC. Amino acid sequence: CASSLPVSGTGGFYEQYF.

This rearrangement joins TRBV27 to TRBJ2-1; D is undetermined. The CDR3 spans 15 residues. V lost 3 bases and J 3 bases, leaving 12 bases between the germline ends. Per the germline V gene, CDR1 is MNHEY and CDR2 is SMNVEV (reference sequence). CDR3 amino acids: CASSFRDHRYNEQFF. The CDR3 DNA sequence: TGTGCCAGCAGTTTTAGAGATCATCGCTACAATGAGCAGTTCTTC.

The chain combines TRBV24-1 with TRBJ2-1, with a tentative D call TRBD1 (5 bases). Germline V gene data show CDR1 as KGHDR and CDR2 as SFDVKD. The CDR3 has 15 amino acids. Trimming pared 3 bases from V and 8 bases from J, leaving 16 bases between. CDR3 DNA sequence: TGTGCCACCAGTGATACAGAGACAGTTGCGGATGAGCAGTTCTTC. Translating gives CATSDTETVADEQFF.

The chain recombines TRBV2 with TRBJ1-5; D ambiguous. The CDR3 runs to 14 residues. Trimming stripped 4 bases from V and 3 bases from J, with 10 bases between. Looked up from germline, CDR1 is SNHLY and CDR2 is FYNNEI. The DNA for the CDR3 is TGTGCCAGCAGTGGCATGGCGGACAATCAGCCCCAGCATTTT. Protein sequence: CASSGMADNQPQHF.

The V gene is TRBV6-2 or TRBV6-3, the J gene TRBJ2-1, with TRBD1 identical over 7 bases. Germline values: CDR1 MNHEY, CDR2 SVGEGT. J gave up 8 bases and V 4 bases, and 11 bases lay outside the gene matches. The CDR3 contains 15 residues. The CDR3 coding sequence is TGTGCCAGCAGTTCATCGGGACAGAGGGTCCATGAGCAGTTCTTC. Its protein product is CASSSSGQRVHEQFF.

V usage is TRBV5-1 and J usage is TRBJ2-5; TRBD1 agrees at 9 bases. J was trimmed by 5 bases and V by 2 bases; bases with no gene match: 7. The CDR3 sequence is 15 residues long. Germline CDR1 SGHRS, CDR2 YFSETQ. The CDR3 here is CASSFNRGPLETQYF. The CDR3 nucleotides read TGCGCCAGCAGCTTCAACAGGGGGCCGCTGGAGACCCAGTACTTC. Full variable domain (rest looked up from reference TRBV5-1 and TRBJ2-5): KAGVTQTPRYLIKTRGQQVTLSCSPISGHRSVSWYQQTPGQGLQFLFEYFSETQRNKGNFPGRFSGRQFSNSRSEMNVSTLELGDSALYLCASSFNRGPLETQYFGPGTRLLVL.

V is TRBV4-2 and J is TRBJ1-2, with 12 bases that match TRBD1. Germline CDR1 and CDR2: LGHNA and YNFKEQ. Trimming took 5 bases from V and 5 from J; bases not matched to a gene: 6. The CDR3 consists of 15 residues. CDR3 bases: TGTGCCAGCAGCGAACCGGGACAGGGGGCTTATGGCTACACCTTC. It is translated as CASSEPGQGAYGYTF.

The chain employs TRBV4-1 and TRBJ1-2; 9 nucleotides match TRBD1. CDR3 length: 13 residues. The junction had 5 bases not matched to a gene; V was cut back by 4 bases and J by 8 bases. CDR1 and CDR2 from the germline V gene are MGHRA and YSYEKL. CDR3 in amino acids: CASSPQGARGYTF. CDR3 nucleotide sequence: TGCGCCAGCAGCCCACAGGGGGCTCGCGGCTACACCTTC.